This T cell receptor beta chain was documented in a study of blood T cell repertoires in COVID-19. Study as a whole: Acute and convalescent COVID-19 specimens originated in the United States, Italy and Spain. T cells, B-cell-depleted T cells, or PBMCs supplied cDNA or gDNA.

Data came from immunoSEQ multiplex PCR; TCRdb stores just in-frame clones and leaves some out. The sample carries about 220,000 clones, 83% recorded once. In terms of age and location, participants ranged from roughly 18 to 100 years and lived in about two dozen US areas. The source of this sequence is a woman in her forties or fifties who had been exposed to COVID-19. The sequencing sample was made of PBMCs or T cells enriched from blood (not recorded which).

The CDR3 DNA reads as TGTGCCACCAGCAGAGATCTTATGGGGCGAAATGAGCAGTTCTTC. It is translated as CATSRDLMGRNEQFF. V gene TRBV15 combines with J gene TRBJ2-1; perhaps TRBD1 as D (5 bases). The CDR3 totals 15 residues. In germline, CDR1 is LNHNV, CDR2 YYDKDF (reference sequence). V shed 0 bases and J shed 7 bases, with 13 bases lying between them.